The 10 T cell receptor beta chains reported below all come from one sample, sequenced in a study of blood T cell repertoires in COVID-19. Profiled with immunoSEQ multiplex PCR; TCRdb holds only in-frame clones, not every one. Of about 130,000 clones listed, approximately 81% are singletons. The material sequenced was peripheral blood. The receptors were gathered from a woman in her twenties or thirties who had recovered from COVID-19.

This rearrangement joins TRBV9 to TRBJ2-6; D gene uncertain. CDR1 is SGDLS and CDR2 is YYNGEE in the germline V gene. V was trimmed by 0 bases and J by 8 bases, leaving 12 bases between them. CDR3 size: 15 residues. The CDR3 spells CASSVESSRSNVLTF. The CDR3 nucleotides are TGTGCCAGCAGCGTAGAGTCATCCAGATCCAACGTCCTGACTTTC.

The CDR3, as DNA: TGCGCCAGCAGCTCTTCTACGGGGGTACTCTACAATGAGCAGTTCTTC. This gives the protein CASSSSTGVLYNEQFF. The chain uses TRBV5-1 and TRBJ2-1, with D possibly TRBD2 on 6 matching bases. This CDR3 has 16 amino acids. Trimming removed 3 bases at V and 3 bases at J, with 16 bases between. The germline V gene has CDR1 SGHRS and CDR2 YFSETQ.

The chain links TRBV9 to TRBJ2-3; 8 positions match TRBD1. The CDR3 spans 16 residues. Trimming at V came to 1 base and at J to 2 bases, leaving 6 bases not matched to a gene. Germline V lookup: CDR1 SGDLS, CDR2 YYNGEE. CDR3 nucleotides: TGTGCCAGCAGCGTATCCCGGACAGGGTTCACAGATACGCAGTATTTT. Translated, it gives CASSVSRTGFTDTQYF.

This chain links TRBV12-5 with TRBJ2-7, with 7 bases lining up with TRBD1. From germline, CDR1 is LGHNT and CDR2 FRNRAP. Germline trimming cut 6 bases from V and 3 bases from J; bases unmatched to any gene: 2. The CDR3 spans 12 residues. CDR3 sequence (DNA): TGTGCTAGTGGCCGGGACAGCTACGAGCAGTACTTC. The encoded protein is CASGRDSYEQYF.

This sequence joins TRBV4-1 and TRBJ1-1, with 10 bases aligning to TRBD1. The length of the CDR3 is 15 residues. Germline CDR1 reads MGHRA; CDR2 reads YSYEKL. The J segment lost 9 bases and the V segment lost 3 bases, leaving 10 bases of the junction unmatched. CDR3 residues: CASSHVWVDRGQAFF. The CDR3 DNA sequence: TGCGCCAGCAGCCACGTGTGGGTAGACAGGGGGCAAGCTTTCTTT.

The chain uses TRBV7-8 and TRBJ2-1; 10 nucleotides align to TRBD1. The CDR3 spans 18 residues. V lost 5 bases to trimming and J lost 0 bases; unmatched junction nucleotides: 10. The germline V gene encodes CDR1 SGHVS and CDR2 FQNEAQ. In DNA form, the CDR3 reads TGTGCCAGCAGCAGCCGGGACAGGGGACTGATCTCCTACAATGAGCAGTTCTTC. Its translation: CASSSRDRGLISYNEQFF.

The chain uses TRBV5-8 and TRBJ2-1; TRBD2 matches 7 bases. The V gene's germline CDR1 is SGHTS and CDR2 YDEGEE. The CDR3 contains 15 residues. V lost 8 bases and J lost 0; bases outside the gene matches: 8. The CDR3 loop reads CASGTTLSSYNEQFF. CDR3 DNA: TGTGCCAGTGGGACTACCTTGAGCTCCTACAATGAGCAGTTCTTC.

V and J are TRBV18 and TRBJ1-1; no reliable D call. V lost 0 bases and J 5 bases, leaving 19 bases between the germline ends. Germline V lookup: CDR1 KGHSH, CDR2 LQKENI. The CDR3 loop spans 17 amino acids. The CDR3 loop is CASSPPSSQTSWTEAFF. CDR3 sequence (DNA): TGTGCCAGCTCACCACCTTCTAGCCAGACCTCGTGGACTGAAGCTTTCTTT.

CDR3 in DNA: TGTGCCAGCAGCTTCGGGACTAGGGTTTCCGGGGAGCTGTTTTTT. This sequence encodes CASSFGTRVSGELFF. This chain uses TRBV5-6 with TRBJ2-2; 8 nucleotides align to TRBD2. CDR1 SGHDT and CDR2 YYEEEE come from the germline V gene. The V segment lost 2 bases and the J segment 6 bases; nucleotides outside the gene matches: 6. The CDR3 runs to 15 residues.

The V call is TRBV19, the J call TRBJ1-2, with D possibly being TRBD1 (6 bases). The germline gives CDR1 LNHDA, CDR2 SQIVND (reference sequence). Trimming took off 6 bases at V and 9 bases at J, with 20 bases between the two ends. The CDR3 covers 14 residues. The chain's CDR3 is CASSESPGDSRYTF. CDR3 in DNA: TGTGCCAGTAGCGAATCCCCAGGGGATTCGCGCTACACCTTC.